The 28 T cell receptor beta chains below were found in one sample sequenced in a study of Tregs in tolerant kidney transplant recipients. Assay used: immunoSEQ multiplex PCR; TCRdb lists only in-frame clones, some missing. The sample shows roughly 69,000 clones, more than 95% of them seen only once. The sequencing used Tregs from blood, collected before the transplant. The origin of the receptors is a human donor who received a combined kidney and bone marrow transplant.

The chain has TRBV19 and TRBJ2-3, with TRBD1 as a possible D gene (6 bases). Germline V gives CDR1 LNHDA, CDR2 SQIVND (reference sequence). This CDR3 spans 12 amino acids. The V and J ends lost 10 bases and 2 bases respectively, with 10 bases between them. The DNA of the CDR3 is TGTGCCACCGGACAGTTCACAGATACGCAGTATTTT. Its translation is CATGQFTDTQYF.

For the CDR3, the DNA is TGTGCCAGCAGCTTCCGGACAGATACGCAGTATTTT. The encoded protein is CASSFRTDTQYF. This chain joins TRBV5-6 and TRBJ2-3; D not resolved. Trimming left V 2 bases short and J 3 bases short, with 4 bases between. CDR3 length equals 12 residues. Germline V gene sequence: CDR1 SGHDT, CDR2 YYEEEE.

V is TRBV18 and J is TRBJ1-1; D call uncertain. Germline V lookup: CDR1 KGHSH, CDR2 LQKENI. This CDR3 is built from 14 residues. The V gene lost 6 bases and the J gene lost 5 bases, with 16 bases spanning the gap. The CDR3 sequence: CASSGRSRETEAFF. As DNA, the CDR3 is TGTGCCAGCTCCGGCAGGAGTCGGGAGACTGAAGCTTTCTTT.

This chain links TRBV7-7 with TRBJ2-1; maybe TRBD1 (6 bases). Germline V CDR1 and CDR2: SSHAT, FNYEAQ (reference sequence). V lost 5 bases to trimming and J lost 5 bases, with 13 bases between them. The CDR3 has 14 amino acids. CDR3: CASSITGIHNEQFF. CDR3 bases: TGTGCCAGCAGCATTACAGGGATACACAATGAGCAGTTCTTC.

The rearrangement uses TRBV10-3 and TRBJ2-6; 7 bases line up with TRBD1. V gave up 4 bases and J gave up 4 bases; unmatched junction bases: 10. The CDR3 has 17 amino acids. Germline CDR1 is ENHRY and CDR2 is SYGVKD. The CDR3: CAISVRQQGWGANVLTF. CDR3 in DNA: TGTGCCATCAGTGTGCGGCAACAGGGGTGGGGGGCCAACGTCCTGACTTTC.

The rearrangement links TRBV21-1 to TRBJ2-7; the table's D call of TRBD2 was not tested on the DNA. TRBV21-1 is flagged as a pseudogene. This CDR3 comprises 15 residues. The CDR3 here is CASSKGVSGIYVQYF. The CDR3, as DNA: TGTGCCAGCAGCAAAGGCGTTAGCGGAATCTACGTGCAGTACTTC.

The chain employs TRBV6-5 and TRBJ2-2; 8 bases map to TRBD2. V shed 4 bases and J 6 bases; nucleotides not matched to a gene: 4. The CDR3 runs 14 residues. Germline CDR1 and CDR2: MNHEY and SVGAGI. This CDR3 reads CASSSLAGPGELFF. CDR3 DNA: TGTGCCAGCAGTTCATTAGCGGGGCCCGGGGAGCTGTTTTTT.

The chain employs TRBV7-2 and TRBJ1-1; D not resolved. V was cut by 0 bases and J by 5 bases, with 13 bases left in between. The CDR3 is 15 residues long. Germline V CDR1 and CDR2: SGHTA, FQGNSA. The CDR3 reads CASSLAYGRETEAFF. The CDR3 DNA is TGTGCCAGCAGCTTAGCCTATGGGAGAGAGACTGAAGCTTTCTTT. Full variable domain (rest looked up from reference TRBV7-2 and TRBJ1-1): GAGVSQSPSNKVTEKGKDVELRCDPISGHTALYWYRQSLGQGLEFLIYFQGNSAPDKSGLPSDRFSAERTGGSVSTLTIQRTQQEDSAVYLCASSLAYGRETEAFFGQGTRLTVV.

The J gene is TRBJ1-1, the V gene TRBV25-1, with 10 bases fitting TRBD1. This CDR3 is 18 amino acids long. Germline V CDR1 and CDR2: MGHDK, SYGVNS. The V gene end was trimmed by 6 bases and the J gene end by 3 bases; junction bases not matched to a gene: 16. DNA of the CDR3: TGTGCCAGCAGAGAAACCTTAGGACAGGGGGGTATGGACACTGAAGCTTTCTTT. Translating gives CASRETLGQGGMDTEAFF.

This chain connects TRBV6-6 to TRBJ2-1, with D maybe TRBD1 (6 bases). V lost 6 bases and J 3 bases, leaving 18 bases between the germline ends. CDR1 is MNHNY, CDR2 SVGAGI, per germline (reference sequence). The CDR3 consists of 16 residues. CDR3 protein: CASRPSGALDYNEQFF. The CDR3 nucleotides are TGTGCCAGCAGGCCCTCAGGGGCATTAGACTACAATGAGCAGTTCTTC.

The chain uses TRBV7-3 and TRBJ2-5; 10 nucleotides agree with TRBD2. The ends lost 2 bases at V and 2 bases at J; junction bases unmatched: 8. Germline CDR1 SGHTA, CDR2 FQGTGA. The CDR3 has 17 residues. The DNA for the CDR3 is TGTGCCAGCAGCTTATTACTAGCGGGGACGCGACAAGAGACCCAGTACTTC. The encoded protein is CASSLLLAGTRQETQYF.

DNA for the CDR3: TGTGCCAGCAGTTACGCAAGGGGCGTTAAGACAAATGAGCAGTTCTTC. Translation gives CASSYARGVKTNEQFF. This sequence joins TRBV6-5 and TRBJ2-1; the D gene is possibly TRBD1 (5 bases). CDR1 is MNHEY and CDR2 is SVGAGI in the germline V gene. This CDR3 has 16 amino acids. V was clipped by 2 bases and J by 7 bases, with 18 bases between them.

The chain is built from TRBV28 and TRBJ1-6; D perhaps matches TRBD1 (5 bases). CDR1 and CDR2 from the germline V gene are MDHEN and SYDVKM. CDR3 size: 12 residues. Trimming removed 5 bases at V and 13 bases at J, with 12 bases between. The CDR3: CASSPPGSPLHF. CDR3 bases: TGTGCCAGCAGTCCCCCAGGGTCCCCCCTCCACTTT.

The chain recombines TRBV28 with TRBJ2-7; D perhaps matches TRBD1 (5 bases). Germline values: CDR1 MDHEN, CDR2 SYDVKM. Deletions cut 6 bases from V and 12 bases from J, with 18 bases between. CDR3 length equals 12 residues. The CDR3 DNA sequence: TGTGCCAGCAGCCGAGGCGCCAGGGTACGGTACTTC. Translating it yields CASSRGARVRYF.

The J gene is TRBJ1-1, the V gene TRBV5-1; D call uncertain. This CDR3 region has 14 residues. V shed 2 bases and J shed 1 base, with 9 bases lying between them. Per the germline V gene, CDR1 is SGHRS and CDR2 is YFSETQ. This CDR3 reads CASSFNLRNTEAFF. The DNA for the CDR3 is TGCGCCAGCAGCTTTAATCTCAGGAACACTGAAGCTTTCTTT. Drawing the rest from reference TRBV5-1 and TRBJ1-1, the complete variable domain is KAGVTQTPRYLIKTRGQQVTLSCSPISGHRSVSWYQQTPGQGLQFLFEYFSETQRNKGNFPGRFSGRQFSNSRSEMNVSTLELGDSALYLCASSFNLRNTEAFFGQGTRLTVV.

The genes are TRBV7-9 and TRBJ2-6; D not certain. Germline assignment: CDR1 SEHNR and CDR2 FQNEAQ (reference sequence). The V end lost 4 bases, the J end lost 12 bases, and 13 bases lay between the germline ends. The CDR3 is 13 amino acids. The chain's CDR3 is CASSSSPWSVLTF. The CDR3 coding sequence is TGTGCCAGCAGCTCCTCCCCCTGGAGCGTCCTGACTTTC.

The chain joins TRBV28 to TRBJ1-1; TRBD1 matches at 7 bases. The CDR3 has 14 amino acids. Germline-derived CDR1 and CDR2 are MDHEN and SYDVKM. V gave up 6 bases and J gave up 10 bases; unmatched junction bases: 14. For the CDR3, the DNA is TGTGCCAGCAGATATCCCTCAGGACAGGCAGGAGCTTTCTTT. It specifies CASRYPSGQAGAFF. The full variable domain, rest sourced from reference TRBV28 and TRBJ1-1, is DVKVTQSSRYLVKRTGEKVFLECVQDMDHENMFWYRQDPGLGLRLIYFSYDVKMKEKGDIPEGYSVSREKKERFSLILESASTNQTSMYLCASRYPSGQAGAFFGQGTRLTVV.

The V gene is TRBV6-6, the J gene TRBJ2-4; D ambiguous. V lost 0 bases to trimming and J lost 9 bases, with 6 bases between them. Germline CDR1 MNHNY, CDR2 SVGAGI (reference sequence). CDR3 length: 12 residues. The CDR3 coding sequence is TGTGCCAGCAGTTACTCGCTGAGCATTCAGTACTTC. Translated: CASSYSLSIQYF.

This chain uses TRBV5-1 with TRBJ2-7; 9 bases map to TRBD1. This CDR3 has 17 residues. Trimming removed 0 bases from V and 4 bases from J; junction bases left unmatched: 11. Per the germline V gene, CDR1 is SGHRS and CDR2 is YFSETQ. The CDR3 nucleotides are TGCGCCAGCAGCTTGGCCGGGTCTGGGACAGGGCATTACGAGCAGTACTTC. Its protein is CASSLAGSGTGHYEQYF.

The gene calls are TRBV11-2 and TRBJ2-1; TRBD2 agrees at 14 bases. The CDR3 extends over 16 amino acids. V shed 5 bases, J shed 7 bases, and the junction held 7 bases outside the gene matches. CDR1 and CDR2 (germline): SGHAT, FQNNGV. The CDR3 DNA is TGTGCCAGCAGCCGGTTTGGGACTAGCGGGAGTAATGAGCAGTTCTTC. This sequence encodes CASSRFGTSGSNEQFF.

In its sample, this clone was seen once. This rearrangement joins TRBV19 to TRBJ1-6, with 7 bases fitting TRBD1. V shed 7 bases and J 2 bases; nucleotides not matched to a gene: 8. The V gene's germline CDR1 is LNHDA and CDR2 SQIVND (reference sequence). CDR3 length equals 16 residues. The CDR3: CASKISGQTYNSPLHF. The CDR3 bases are TGTGCCAGTAAGATCTCGGGACAGACCTATAATTCACCCCTCCACTTT.

The gene calls are TRBV28 and TRBJ2-1; TRBD2 agrees at 11 bases. CDR1 and CDR2 (germline): MDHEN, SYDVKM. CDR3 length equals 12 residues. V shed 6 bases and J 15 bases; nucleotides not matched to a gene: 7. CDR3 bases: TGTGCCAGCAGGCCTAGCGGGGGGCAGGGGTTCTTC. The encoded protein is CASRPSGGQGFF.

The rearrangement links TRBV4-3 to TRBJ1-2; D uncertain. The V and J ends lost 0 bases and 3 bases respectively, with 11 bases between them. The length of the CDR3 is 15 residues. Germline V gene lookup returns CDR1 LGHNA and CDR2 YSLEER. CDR3 residues: CASSQDLLSDYGYTF. Here the CDR3 DNA reads TGCGCCAGCAGCCAAGATCTTCTTTCCGACTATGGCTACACCTTC.

The rearrangement links TRBV18 to TRBJ2-5; possible D gene TRBD1, 6 bases. The CDR3 totals 15 residues. Trimming stripped 5 bases from V and 1 base from J, with 14 bases between. Germline V gene data show CDR1 as KGHSH and CDR2 as LQKENI. In nucleotides, the CDR3 is TGTGCCAGCTCATTGTCCAGGGGTTCCCAAGAGACCCAGTACTTC. The encoded protein is CASSLSRGSQETQYF.

The gene calls are TRBV18 and TRBJ2-3; D is perhaps TRBD2 (5 bases). Germline CDR1 reads KGHSH; CDR2 reads LQKENI. Trimming cost V 3 bases and J 6 bases, with 16 bases left between them. The CDR3 spans 15 residues. The CDR3 DNA follows: TGTGCCAGCTCACCGAAGGACTTCTCGGGGGATACGCAGTATTTT. Translation gives CASSPKDFSGDTQYF.

The gene calls are TRBV5-1 and TRBJ1-2; a weak D match, TRBD1 (5 bases). CDR1 and CDR2 (germline): SGHRS, YFSETQ. This CDR3 region has 11 residues. The V gene lost 7 bases and the J gene lost 10 bases, with 14 bases spanning the gap. In DNA, the CDR3 is TGCGCCAGCGCCTCAGGGTCATCCTACACCTTC. It encodes CASASGSSYTF.

V is TRBV19 and J is TRBJ2-7, with D perhaps TRBD1 (6 bases). Germline-derived CDR1 and CDR2 are LNHDA and SQIVND (reference sequence). V lost 0 bases and J 0 bases, leaving 12 bases between the germline ends. This CDR3 region has 16 residues. In DNA form, the CDR3 reads TGTGCCAGTAGTATAGATATCGGACAGAGCTCCTACGAGCAGTACTTC. Its protein is CASSIDIGQSSYEQYF.

The chain uses TRBV18 and TRBJ1-1; 7 bases agree with TRBD1. Germline V CDR1 and CDR2: KGHSH, LQKENI. V was clipped by 5 bases and J by 3 bases; unmatched bases: 6. This CDR3 has 14 residues. The DNA of the CDR3 is TGTGCCAGCTCAATCCAGGGGGAGGACACTGAAGCTTTCTTT. Protein sequence: CASSIQGEDTEAFF.